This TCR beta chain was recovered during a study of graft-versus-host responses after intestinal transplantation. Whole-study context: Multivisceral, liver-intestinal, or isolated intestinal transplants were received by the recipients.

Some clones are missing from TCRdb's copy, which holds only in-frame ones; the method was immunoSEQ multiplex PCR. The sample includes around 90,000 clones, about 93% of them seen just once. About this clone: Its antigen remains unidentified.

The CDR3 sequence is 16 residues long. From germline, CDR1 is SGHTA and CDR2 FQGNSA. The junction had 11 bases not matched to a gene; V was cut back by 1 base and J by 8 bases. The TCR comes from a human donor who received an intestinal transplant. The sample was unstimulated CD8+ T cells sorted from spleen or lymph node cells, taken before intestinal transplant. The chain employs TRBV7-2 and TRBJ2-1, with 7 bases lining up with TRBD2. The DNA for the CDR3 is TGTGCCAGCAGCTTAGTTTCTAGGACTAGGGGCTATGAGCAGTTCTTC. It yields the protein CASSLVSRTRGYEQFF.